This T cell receptor beta chain was identified in a study of neurological immune-mediated disorders. Study outcomes and limitations: The multiple sclerosis repertoire cluster was not associated with any clinical or MRI feature. HTLV-1-associated myelopathy had the most TCR clonal expansion, while multiple sclerosis had the least, a level that fell below healthy controls.

The CDR3 loop spans 14 amino acids. CDR1 DFQATT and CDR2 SNEGSKA come from the germline V gene (reference sequence). Losses at the gene ends were 6 bases for V and 0 bases for J; bases not matched to a gene: 4. 5'RACE generated cDNA with 10-nucleotide random UMIs. TCRdb passed the 5' RACE reads through MiXCR, listing each CDR3 protein once. The sample has fewer than 85,000 distinct CDR3 sequences, 3% to 5% seen once; the top ten hold roughly 1.4%. This clonotype was counted a few times. Its antigen is not identified. Where libraries were unsorted, they were derived from 2 million PBMCs stored at -80 degrees C.

The J gene is TRBJ2-3, the V gene TRBV20-1, with 9 bases fitting TRBD1. Sequenced input: PBMCs. This sequence originates from a man aged 25-45 years with multiple sclerosis. The CDR3 nucleotides read TGCAGTGCCCCGACAGGGGGAAGCACAGATACGCAGTATTTT. Translating it yields CSAPTGGSTDTQYF.